Following are 24 T cell receptor beta chains from one sample sequenced in a study of CD8 T cells in ankylosing spondylitis. Findings and limits, study-wide: Ankylosing spondylitis blood appeared to carry a characteristic TCR beta motif of roughly eight highly homologous variants.

For these receptors, no antigen is known. TCRdb reanalysed the 5' RACE reads using MiXCR and keeps one entry per CDR3 protein. The sample shows roughly 300,000 distinct CDR3 sequences, around 8% of them seen only once. The sample was blood, either unsorted or a sorted T cell fraction (not recorded which). These receptors came from a male donor with ankylosing spondylitis.

This clonotype was observed a few times. The chain joins TRBV7-2 to TRBJ1-6; TRBD1 is a possible D gene (6 bases). V dropped 5 bases and J dropped 10 bases, with 15 bases sitting between them. The germline CDR1 and CDR2 sequences are SGHTA and FQGNSA. CDR3 size: 14 residues. CDR3 DNA: TGTGCCAGCAGCCCACAGGGAAGGAGGTCACCCCTCCACTTT. It specifies CASSPQGRRSPLHF.

This clonotype was seen a handful of times. The CDR3 here is CASSFLREGQEQFF. For the CDR3, the DNA is TGTGCCAGCAGTTTTTTGCGGGAGGGCCAGGAGCAGTTCTTC. The chain joins TRBV12-3 or TRBV12-4 to TRBJ2-1; 9 positions agree with TRBD2. Unmatched junction bases numbered 7, after V lost 3 bases and J lost 10 bases. The CDR3 is 14 residues long.

This sequence joins TRBV27 and TRBJ1-1, with no clear D. With 0 bases removed from V and 1 base from J, the gap between germline ends came to 6 bases. Germline V gene data show CDR1 as MNHEY and CDR2 as SMNVEV (reference sequence). The CDR3 runs to 14 residues. The CDR3: CASSLSFRNTEAFF. As DNA, the CDR3 is TGTGCCAGCAGTTTATCGTTCAGGAACACTGAAGCTTTCTTT.

This clonotype occurred many times. The chain carries TRBV20-1 and TRBJ2-1; 9 bases match TRBD2. The CDR3 runs 14 residues. CDR1 and CDR2 from the germline V gene are DFQATT and SNEGSKA (reference sequence). Trimming took 1 base from V and 2 from J; bases not matched to a gene: 0. The CDR3 nucleotides read TGCAGTGCTAGAGGACTAGCGGCCTACAATGAGCAGTTCTTC. Encoded protein: CSARGLAAYNEQFF.

The chain uses TRBV4-2 and TRBJ2-7; 11 bases map to TRBD1. This CDR3 contains 18 residues. Germline CDR1 reads LGHNA; CDR2 reads YNFKEQ. With 1 base clipped from V and 3 bases from J, the junction kept 11 bases outside the gene matches. The CDR3 nucleotides are TGTGCCAGCAGCCAAGGGACAGGGGGCGTAGGAGTCTTCTACGAGCAGTACTTC. Translating it yields CASSQGTGGVGVFYEQYF.

This clonotype was seen at least ten times. This chain uses TRBV3-1 with TRBJ2-1, with D perhaps TRBD2 (6 bases). The CDR3 loop spans 14 amino acids. V lost 1 base to trimming and J lost 7 bases, with 11 bases between them. CDR1 and CDR2 (germline): LGHDT, YNNKEL (reference sequence). CDR3 in amino acids: CASSQGDWGNEQFF. CDR3 nucleotides: TGTGCCAGCAGCCAAGGGGACTGGGGGAATGAGCAGTTCTTC.

The table lists this clonotype with a few counts. The chain couples TRBV27 to TRBJ2-1; the match to TRBD2 covers 13 bases. The J segment lost 1 base and the V segment lost 3 bases, leaving 6 bases of the junction unmatched. The CDR3 length is 18 residues. Germline lookup yields CDR1 MNHEY and CDR2 SMNVEV (reference sequence). The chain's CDR3 is CASSFGTSGIGSYNEQFF. CDR3 coding DNA: TGTGCCAGCAGTTTTGGGACTAGCGGGATCGGGTCCTACAATGAGCAGTTCTTC.

This clonotype was found many times. V gene TRBV4-2 combines with J gene TRBJ1-1, with D hard to call. There are 14 residues in the CDR3. The germline V gene has CDR1 LGHNA and CDR2 YNFKEQ. V shed 0 bases and J shed 0 bases, with 5 bases lying between them. CDR3 sequence: CASSQDELNTEAFF. The CDR3 bases are TGTGCCAGCAGCCAAGATGAGTTGAACACTGAAGCTTTCTTT.

There are many counts of this clonotype. J is TRBJ2-3 and V is TRBV5-1, with D unclear. Trimming left V 2 bases short and J 2 bases short, with 9 bases between. This CDR3 region has 14 residues. Germline loops: CDR1 SGHRS, CDR2 YFSETQ. CDR3: CASSFPDHTDTQYF. CDR3 in DNA: TGCGCCAGCAGCTTCCCCGACCACACAGATACGCAGTATTTT.

The V and J genes are TRBV7-9 and TRBJ2-5; 10 positions agree with TRBD2. Trimming removed 5 bases from V and 2 bases from J; junction bases left unmatched: 11. The CDR3 is 17 amino acids. CDR1 is SEHNR and CDR2 is FQNEAQ in the germline V gene (reference sequence). The CDR3 protein is CASSRMTSGRGQETQYF. As DNA, the CDR3 is TGTGCCAGCAGCCGTATGACTAGCGGGCGGGGGCAAGAGACCCAGTACTTC.

This clonotype was seen a few times. This rearrangement joins TRBV4-3 to TRBJ2-5; D assignment may be TRBD1 or TRBD2 (6 bases each). The CDR3 sequence is 15 residues long. Germline-derived CDR1 and CDR2 are LGHNA and YSLEER. Trimming removed 4 bases at V and 5 bases at J, with 17 bases between. The CDR3 nucleotides are TGCGCCAGCAGCCCGGGGATCGGGGGCCGGGAGACCCAGTACTTC. Translated: CASSPGIGGRETQYF.

This clonotype was found a few times. The V gene is TRBV27, the J gene TRBJ2-3; tentative D call: TRBD2 (6 bases). This CDR3 is built from 16 residues. Germline CDR1 reads MNHEY; CDR2 reads SMNVEV (reference sequence). V was clipped by 2 bases and J by 2 bases, with 14 bases between them. CDR3 in DNA: TGTGCCAGCAGTTTAACGGGAGCGACTTACACAGATACGCAGTATTTT. As protein: CASSLTGATYTDTQYF.

The V call is TRBV5-1, the J call TRBJ1-1; 7 bases match TRBD1. The junction had 12 bases not matched to a gene; V was cut back by 6 bases and J by 7 bases. The CDR3 is made up of 14 amino acids. CDR1 SGHRS and CDR2 YFSETQ come from the germline V gene. CDR3 in amino acids: CASNRDRQHGEAFF. In nucleotides, the CDR3 is TGCGCCAGCAACCGGGACAGACAACACGGTGAAGCTTTCTTT. The full variable domain, with the rest looked up from reference TRBV5-1 and TRBJ1-1, is KAGVTQTPRYLIKTRGQQVTLSCSPISGHRSVSWYQQTPGQGLQFLFEYFSETQRNKGNFPGRFSGRQFSNSRSEMNVSTLELGDSALYLCASNRDRQHGEAFFGQGTRLTVV.

This clonotype came up a few times. The chain couples TRBV28 to TRBJ2-7; unclear D gene. Germline V gene data show CDR1 as MDHEN and CDR2 as SYDVKM. The ends were cut back, 3 bases at V and 2 bases at J, with 8 bases in the middle. The CDR3 totals 13 residues. The CDR3 sequence is CASSFYRAYEQYF. CDR3 DNA sequence: TGTGCCAGCAGTTTTTACAGAGCCTACGAGCAGTACTTC.

This sequence joins TRBV27 and TRBJ2-7; unclear D gene. Germline assignment: CDR1 MNHEY and CDR2 SMNVEV (reference sequence). V lost 4 bases, J lost 6 bases, and 13 bases lay in between. CDR3 length: 13 amino acids. Here the CDR3 reads CASSSNSLGEQYF. The CDR3 DNA sequence: TGTGCCAGCAGTTCTAACAGCTTGGGCGAGCAGTACTTC.

This clonotype was found once. V gene TRBV20-1 combines with J gene TRBJ1-1; the D is unclear. The CDR3 sequence is 14 residues long. Germline CDR1 and CDR2: DFQATT and SNEGSKA (reference sequence). Trimming stripped 5 bases from V and 3 bases from J, with 16 bases between. Here the CDR3 DNA reads TGCAGTGCTGCGAGCTCCACGGTCGACACTGAAGCTTTCTTT. The encoded protein is CSAASSTVDTEAFF.

The chain combines TRBV7-9 with TRBJ1-3; TRBD1 is a possible D gene (6 bases). V shed 5 bases and J shed 0 bases, with 11 bases lying between them. This CDR3 is 15 amino acids long. Looked up from germline, CDR1 is SEHNR and CDR2 is FQNEAQ (reference sequence). CDR3 sequence: CASSLTGNSGNTIYF. The CDR3 nucleotides read TGTGCCAGCAGCCTAACAGGGAACTCTGGAAACACCATATATTTT.

This clonotype was counted between two and nine times. The chain employs TRBV12-3 or TRBV12-4 and TRBJ2-3; D is possibly TRBD2 (5 bases). Trimming took off 6 bases at V and 1 base at J, with 11 bases between the two ends. CDR3 length: 14 amino acids. CDR3 loop: CASSRVRGTDTQYF. In DNA, the CDR3 is TGTGCCAGCAGCCGTGTGCGGGGCACAGATACGCAGTATTTT.

The chain is built from TRBV9 and TRBJ2-1; D possibly corresponds to TRBD2 (6 bases). V was cut by 6 bases and J by 0 bases, with 13 bases left in between. CDR1 is SGDLS and CDR2 is YYNGEE in the germline V gene. The CDR3 has 15 residues. For the CDR3, the DNA is TGTGCCAGCACTGTTGGAGGGGACTCCTACAATGAGCAGTTCTTC. Protein product: CASTVGGDSYNEQFF.

This clonotype appeared many times. The V call is TRBV11-2, the J call TRBJ2-7, with D hard to call. The CDR3 has 14 amino acids. V lost 2 bases to trimming and J lost 5 bases, with 13 bases between them. Germline CDR1 SGHAT, CDR2 FQNNGV. CDR3 bases: TGTGCCAGCAGCTTACATTGGAGAACAAACGAGCAGTACTTC. Residues: CASSLHWRTNEQYF.

This clonotype was picked up a small number of times. The V gene is TRBV6-2 or TRBV6-3, the J gene TRBJ1-2, with D perhaps TRBD1 (5 bases). The germline V gene encodes CDR1 MNHEY and CDR2 SVGEGT. The CDR3 is 13 amino acids. Trimming pared 6 bases from V and 8 bases from J, leaving 16 bases between. The CDR3 DNA reads TGTGCCAGCAGCAACGGCAGGGTGGTAGGCTACACCTTC. Protein product: CASSNGRVVGYTF.

V is TRBV14 and J is TRBJ1-6; D remains ambiguous. The CDR3 is made up of 15 amino acids. In germline, CDR1 is SGHDN, CDR2 FVKESK. Trimming pared 4 bases from V and 0 bases from J, leaving 7 bases between. The CDR3 here is CASSRESSYNSPLHF. CDR3 coding DNA: TGTGCCAGCAGCCGAGAGAGCTCCTATAATTCACCCCTCCACTTT. Based on the CDR3 plus reference TRBV14 and TRBJ1-6, the full variable domain is EAGVTQFPSHSVIEKGQTVTLRCDPISGHDNLYWYRRVMGKEIKFLLHFVKESKQDESGMPNNRFLAERTGGTYSTLKVQPAELEDSGVYFCASSRESSYNSPLHFGNGTRLTVT.

This clonotype was counted a few times. This chain links TRBV10-3 with TRBJ1-2; a possible D gene is TRBD1 (5 bases). CDR1 is ENHRY, CDR2 SYGVKD, per germline. The CDR3 consists of 12 residues. V was pared by 0 bases and J by 7 bases, with 6 bases between. The CDR3 region has the DNA TGTGCCATCAGTGAGTCTGGGGCTGGCTACACCTTC. This encodes CAISESGAGYTF.

The chain couples TRBV4-3 to TRBJ2-3; unclear D gene. This CDR3 contains 16 residues. Per germline, CDR1 LGHNA and CDR2 YSLEER. The V end was cut by 1 base, the J end by 1 base, with 12 bases between. In nucleotides, the CDR3 is TGCGCCAGCAGCCAAGGGACCCTCGCAGGCACAGATACGCAGTATTTT. Protein sequence: CASSQGTLAGTDTQYF.